One sample yielded the 25 T cell receptor beta chains listed below, sequenced in a study of shared clonotypes between healthy human individuals. Profiled with immunoSEQ multiplex PCR; TCRdb holds only in-frame clones, not every one. The profile shows 2 million to 2.5 million clones, 95% of them singletons. The sample consisted of naive CD4+ T cells sorted from blood. Regarding subset: CD45RA+ positively selected. The receptors were gathered from a man younger than 30 in good health.

This chain connects TRBV6-1 to TRBJ1-6; D unresolved. This CDR3 contains 16 residues. Germline-derived CDR1 and CDR2 are MNHNS and SASEGT. Trimming stripped 1 base from V and 1 base from J, with 8 bases between. CDR3 bases: TGTGCCAGCAGTGAAGGGGGAGAATCCTATAATTCACCCCTCCACTTT. Translating it yields CASSEGGESYNSPLHF.

The chain links TRBV27 to TRBJ2-7, with D possibly matching TRBD2 (7 bases). The CDR3 loop spans 15 amino acids. V was cut by 5 bases and J by 5 bases, with 19 bases left in between. Germline-derived CDR1 and CDR2 are MNHEY and SMNVEV (reference sequence). The CDR3 DNA sequence: TGTGCCAGCAGTCCCGTAGGGGGGAGGGGAAACGAGCAGTACTTC. As protein: CASSPVGGRGNEQYF.

The chain carries TRBV28 and TRBJ2-7; a weak D match, TRBD2 (6 bases). The ends were cut back, 7 bases at V and 0 bases at J, with 16 bases in the middle. Looked up from germline, CDR1 is MDHEN and CDR2 is SYDVKM. The CDR3 has 15 amino acids. The CDR3 nucleotides are TGTGCCAGCACCCCCCCGCGGGGCGCCTCCTACGAGCAGTACTTC. It is translated as CASTPPRGASYEQYF.

The rearrangement uses TRBV29-1 and TRBJ2-5; the D is unclear. Trimming stripped 5 bases from V and 1 base from J, with 8 bases between. From germline, CDR1 is SQVTM and CDR2 ANQGSEA. The CDR3 contains 12 residues. The DNA of the CDR3 is TGCAGCGTTCAGATATTCCAAGAGACCCAGTACTTC. This encodes CSVQIFQETQYF.

The chain employs TRBV5-1 and TRBJ2-7; D perhaps matches TRBD1 (6 bases). The CDR3 totals 15 residues. V lost 2 bases and J lost 0, with 12 bases in between. CDR1 and CDR2 from the germline V gene are SGHRS and YFSETQ. The CDR3 here is CASSLQGEGSYEQYF. As DNA, the CDR3 is TGCGCCAGCAGCTTACAGGGTGAGGGCTCCTACGAGCAGTACTTC.

This clone appeared a few times. Relative to the germline gene, one junction end is altered; a read error may explain this. The chain uses TRBV6-1 and TRBJ1-2; no clear D. This CDR3 is 10 amino acids long. Germline V lookup: CDR1 MNHNS, CDR2 SASEGT. This CDR3 is CASSNHGYTF. The CDR3 nucleotides are TGTGCCAGCAGTAACCATGGCTACACCTTC.

The chain joins TRBV11-2 to TRBJ2-7, with D perhaps TRBD1 (5 bases). The germline V and J ends were trimmed by 3 bases and 5 bases, with 14 bases remaining between them. The CDR3 runs 14 residues. CDR1 SGHAT and CDR2 FQNNGV come from the germline V gene. Here the CDR3 DNA reads TGTGCCAGCAGCTTTCTCCCAGCAGGGAACGAGCAGTACTTC. As protein: CASSFLPAGNEQYF.

A word on this clone: Distinct nucleotide sequences in the sample also encode this CDR3. The chain has TRBV7-3 and TRBJ2-3; possible D gene TRBD2, 5 bases. Germline values: CDR1 SGHTA, CDR2 FQGTGA. The CDR3 sequence is 13 residues long. The V and J ends lost 6 bases and 3 bases respectively, with 10 bases between them. The CDR3 sequence is CASSFTRTDTQYF. In DNA form, the CDR3 reads TGTGCCAGCAGTTTTACTAGAACAGATACGCAGTATTTT. Together with reference TRBV7-3 and TRBJ2-3, the CDR3 gives the full variable domain: GAGVSQTPSNKVTEKGKYVELRCDPISGHTALYWYRQSLGQGPEFLIYFQGTGAADDSGLPNDRFFAVRPEGSVSTLKIQRTERGDSAVYLCASSFTRTDTQYFGPGTRLTVL.

The V and J genes are TRBV2 and TRBJ2-7; D gene uncertain. CDR1 and CDR2 (germline): SNHLY, FYNNEI. Trimming pared 3 bases from V and 2 bases from J, leaving 8 bases between. The CDR3 sequence is 13 residues long. CDR3 sequence: CASSDQAPYEQYF. CDR3 bases: TGTGCCAGCAGTGACCAGGCCCCCTACGAGCAGTACTTC.

The chain recombines TRBV30 with TRBJ1-4; 8 bases fit TRBD1. The CDR3 covers 14 residues. Germline V gene data show CDR1 as GTSNPN and CDR2 as SVGIG (reference sequence). V lost 4 bases and J lost 6; bases outside the gene matches: 7. CDR3 sequence reads: CAWTNRGWDEKLFF. The CDR3 DNA sequence: TGTGCCTGGACTAACAGGGGGTGGGATGAAAAACTGTTTTTT.

This chain joins TRBV28 and TRBJ1-6, with D possibly TRBD1 on 6 matching bases. This CDR3 has 16 amino acids. Germline CDR1 reads MDHEN; CDR2 reads SYDVKM. The V gene lost 6 bases and the J gene lost 3 bases, with 15 bases spanning the gap. The CDR3: CASRPTGSLYNSPLHF. The DNA of the CDR3 is TGTGCCAGCAGACCGACAGGATCCCTCTATAATTCACCCCTCCACTTT.

This rearrangement joins TRBV11-2 to TRBJ2-5; 8 bases agree with TRBD1. The length of the CDR3 is 16 residues. V lost 6 bases and J lost 3; bases outside the gene matches: 12. Germline CDR1 SGHAT, CDR2 FQNNGV. The CDR3 DNA is TGTGCCAGCAGACCCCCAGGGGGCAGTAAAAAAGAGACCCAGTACTTC. It translates to CASRPPGGSKKETQYF.

The CDR3 sequence: CASSLSKGQAEQYF. The CDR3 DNA follows: TGTGCCAGCAGCCTATCAAAGGGACAGGCAGAGCAGTACTTC. The chain has TRBV6-5 and TRBJ2-7; 8 bases match TRBD1. CDR1 MNHEY and CDR2 SVGAGI come from the germline V gene. Trimming cost V 6 bases and J 7 bases; bases outside gene matches: 11. The CDR3 has 14 residues.

The rearrangement joins TRBV7-9 to TRBJ1-6; the match to TRBD1 covers 11 bases. The CDR3 is 16 amino acids. J was trimmed by 10 bases and V by 5 bases; bases with no gene match: 10. CDR1 SEHNR and CDR2 FQNEAQ come from the germline V gene (reference sequence). CDR3: CASSRKPGQGDSPLHF. DNA for the CDR3: TGTGCCAGCAGCCGAAAACCGGGACAGGGGGACTCACCCCTCCACTTT.

The rearrangement uses TRBV6-1 and TRBJ2-3; TRBD1 matches at 7 bases. V lost 4 bases and J lost 2; bases outside the gene matches: 6. The germline V gene has CDR1 MNHNS and CDR2 SASEGT. The CDR3 has 15 amino acids. In DNA form, the CDR3 reads TGTGCCAGCAGTGTTACCAGGGGGTTCACAGATACGCAGTATTTT. Amino acids: CASSVTRGFTDTQYF.

The rearrangement links TRBV2 to TRBJ2-5; TRBD2 matches 11 bases. The V and J ends lost 5 bases and 5 bases, in that order; junction bases with no gene match: 10. The CDR3 runs to 16 residues. Per the germline V gene, CDR1 is SNHLY and CDR2 is FYNNEI. CDR3 coding DNA: TGTGCCAGCAGTAATACCGGGACTAGCGGCGCGGAGACCCAGTACTTC. Protein product: CASSNTGTSGAETQYF.

The rearrangement links TRBV5-1 to TRBJ2-2, with D possibly matching TRBD1 (5 bases). Deletions cut 1 base from V and 1 base from J, with 11 bases between. Looked up from germline, CDR1 is SGHRS and CDR2 is YFSETQ. The CDR3 covers 16 residues. CDR3 nucleotide sequence: TGCGCCAGCAGCTTGAGGACCACAGGGAACACCGGGGAGCTGTTTTTT. Its protein product is CASSLRTTGNTGELFF.

The chain couples TRBV11-2 to TRBJ2-1; D is unclear. This CDR3 region has 16 residues. Germline assignment: CDR1 SGHAT and CDR2 FQNNGV. Trimming removed 2 bases from V and 9 bases from J, with 20 bases in between. CDR3 nucleotide sequence: TGTGCCAGCAGCTTAATAGGGCACGTCCGGATAGGTGAGCAGTTCTTC. Amino acid sequence: CASSLIGHVRIGEQFF.

The chain is built from TRBV10-2 and TRBJ1-6; possible D gene TRBD1, 6 bases. The length of the CDR3 is 15 residues. The germline V and J ends were trimmed by 7 bases and 0 bases, with 10 bases remaining between them. Germline CDR1 is WSHSY and CDR2 is SAAADI. CDR3 loop: CASTEGHSYNSPLHF. DNA of the CDR3: TGCGCCAGCACCGAGGGACACTCCTATAATTCACCCCTCCACTTT.

This chain connects TRBV30 to TRBJ1-2; D is possibly TRBD1 (6 bases). CDR1 GTSNPN and CDR2 SVGIG come from the germline V gene (reference sequence). Trimming cost V 3 bases and J 3 bases, with 11 bases left between them. The CDR3 spans 13 residues. CDR3 DNA: TGTGCCTGGAGCCGGACAGAGTACTATGGCTACACCTTC. This gives the protein CAWSRTEYYGYTF.

The CDR3 reads CASIEPGGTYEQYF. CDR3 nucleotide sequence: TGTGCCAGCATCGAGCCAGGGGGTACCTACGAGCAGTACTTC. The V gene is TRBV6-1, the J gene TRBJ2-7; 7 bases align to TRBD1. The CDR3 is 14 residues long. Germline lookup yields CDR1 MNHNS and CDR2 SASEGT. The V gene end was trimmed by 7 bases and the J gene end by 2 bases; junction bases not matched to a gene: 8.

In its sample, this clone was seen once. This chain connects TRBV6-5 to TRBJ1-6; D is unclear. Between the trimmed V and J ends, which lost 11 bases and 0 bases, there was a span of 11 bases. CDR1 is MNHEY and CDR2 is SVGAGI in the germline V gene. This CDR3 has 14 residues. CDR3 sequence (DNA): TGTGCCTGTTCGGGGAGCTCCTATAATTCACCCCTCCACTTT. It translates to CACSGSSYNSPLHF.

The J gene is TRBJ1-1, the V gene TRBV4-1; D gene uncertain. Germline assignment: CDR1 MGHRA and CDR2 YSYEKL. Trimming removed 6 bases from V and 0 bases from J, with 14 bases in between. This CDR3 spans 15 amino acids. CDR3 in amino acids: CASRLSEAMNTEAFF. CDR3 bases: TGCGCCAGCAGGCTCTCCGAGGCAATGAACACTGAAGCTTTCTTT.

The chain recombines TRBV6-1 with TRBJ2-7; D is perhaps TRBD1 (6 bases). This CDR3 is built from 16 residues. CDR1 MNHNS and CDR2 SASEGT come from the germline V gene. V lost 1 base and J 2 bases, leaving 15 bases between the germline ends. In DNA form, the CDR3 reads TGTGCCAGCAGTGAAGAGGTGGGGGCGATTACCTACGAGCAGTACTTC. Protein product: CASSEEVGAITYEQYF.

This clone came up once. This chain uses TRBV7-6 with TRBJ1-3; 11 positions match TRBD1. CDR1 SGHVS and CDR2 FNYEAQ come from the germline V gene. This CDR3 has 17 amino acids. The J segment lost 3 bases and the V segment lost 3 bases, leaving 7 bases of the junction unmatched. The DNA of the CDR3 is TGTGCCAGCAGCTTCACCGGGGGACAGGGGGTTGGAAACACCATATATTTT. Translation: CASSFTGGQGVGNTIYF.